This T cell receptor (beta chain) was captured by sequencing in a study of blood T cell repertoires in COVID-19. Study in general: From the United States, Italy and Spain came samples of acute and convalescent COVID-19.

The CDR3 has 13 amino acids. The germline V gene has CDR1 GTSNPN and CDR2 SVGIG (reference sequence). With 5 bases clipped from V and 7 bases from J, the junction kept 5 bases outside the gene matches. In the source study's methods: Estimated nucleated cell counts came from reference gene primer amplification. The table came from immunoSEQ multiplex PCR; TCRdb's copy has only in-frame clones and leaves some out. V, J and clone size are those of that table, while D and trimming were read from the DNA. The repertoire holds about 53,000 clones, with roughly 90% as singletons. What was sequenced was peripheral blood. The receptor was derived from a human donor in a cohort sampled during active COVID-19. The V gene is TRBV30, the J gene TRBJ1-6, with TRBD1 matching over 7 bases. The CDR3 here is CAWSGTENSPLHF. The CDR3 DNA reads as TGTGCCTGGTCCGGGACAGAAAATTCACCCCTCCACTTT.